The 3 T cell receptor beta chains below were found in one sample sequenced in a study of blood T cell repertoires in COVID-19. Some clones are missing from TCRdb's copy, which holds only in-frame ones; the method was immunoSEQ multiplex PCR. The sample shows under 250,000 clones, about nine tenths of them seen only once. The sequencing input was peripheral blood. The receptor source for this set is a man between 60 and 70 years old who had recovered from COVID-19.

CDR3: CASSLTFNIREQFF. The CDR3 region has the DNA TGCGCCAGCAGCTTGACATTTAATATACGTGAGCAGTTCTTC. This chain links TRBV5-1 with TRBJ2-1; D is unresolved. The length of the CDR3 is 14 residues. CDR1 and CDR2 (germline): SGHRS, YFSETQ. The V gene lost 1 base and the J gene lost 9 bases, with 14 bases spanning the gap. Drawing the rest from reference TRBV5-1 and TRBJ2-1, the complete variable domain is KAGVTQTPRYLIKTRGQQVTLSCSPISGHRSVSWYQQTPGQGLQFLFEYFSETQRNKGNFPGRFSGRQFSNSRSEMNVSTLELGDSALYLCASSLTFNIREQFFGPGTRLTVL.

V and J are TRBV19 and TRBJ1-2; D not certain. Germline assignment: CDR1 LNHDA and CDR2 SQIVND (reference sequence). V was cut by 7 bases and J by 8 bases, with 23 bases left in between. The CDR3 sequence is 15 residues long. CDR3 coding DNA: TGTGCCAGTACCCCTTCGGAGAGTTCTTTAAGAGGCTACACCTTC. This sequence encodes CASTPSESSLRGYTF.

The rearrangement links TRBV2 to TRBJ1-2; TRBD1 matches 7 bases. CDR1 and CDR2 from the germline V gene are SNHLY and FYNNEI. J lost 6 bases, V lost 6 bases, and 10 bases had no gene match. The CDR3 covers 14 residues. The CDR3 DNA is TGTGCCAGCAGCGCACTACAGGGGTTAAATGGCTACACCTTC. Translating gives CASSALQGLNGYTF.